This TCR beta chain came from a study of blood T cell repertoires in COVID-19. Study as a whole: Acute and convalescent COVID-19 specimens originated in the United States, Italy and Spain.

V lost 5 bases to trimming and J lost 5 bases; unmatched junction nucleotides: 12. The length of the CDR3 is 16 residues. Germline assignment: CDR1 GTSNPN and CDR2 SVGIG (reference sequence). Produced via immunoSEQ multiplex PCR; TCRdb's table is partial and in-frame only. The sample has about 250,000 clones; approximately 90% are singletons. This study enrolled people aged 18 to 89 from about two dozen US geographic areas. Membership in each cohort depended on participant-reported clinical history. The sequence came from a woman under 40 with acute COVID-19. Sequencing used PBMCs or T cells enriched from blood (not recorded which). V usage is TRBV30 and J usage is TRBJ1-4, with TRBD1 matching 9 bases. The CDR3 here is CAWGGGQGGINEKLFF. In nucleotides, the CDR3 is TGTGCCTGGGGAGGGGGACAGGGAGGGATCAATGAAAAACTGTTTTTT.